Listed below are T cell receptor beta chains from one sample, sequenced in a study of vaccination effects on CD4 cells after COVID-19. Profiling relied on immunoSEQ multiplex PCR, and the TCRdb table lists in-frame clones only, not all of them. The table has fewer than 40,000 clones, roughly 70% seen once. Their recognized antigens are unknown. The starting material was CD4+ T cells from PBMCs cultured with SARS-CoV-2 spike peptides, obtained before COVID-19 vaccination. The receptors were gathered from a human donor who received a COVID-19 vaccine. Both conserved end residues are part of each CDR3. A D gene is named only where the DNA matches it firmly. A row's size may be missing; if present it is once, few, many or a size class.

v_gene	j_gene	abundance	d_gene	CDR3aa	CDR3nt
TRBV23-1	TRBJ2-1	NA	NA	CASSQSRMGIQGLHNEQFF	TGCGCCAGCAGTCAATCTAGGATGGGGATACAGGGACTACACAATGAGCAGTTCTTC
TRBV2	TRBJ2-2	NA	NA	CASMPGITGELFF	TGTGCCAGCATGCCGGGAATCACCGGGGAGCTGTTTTTT
TRBV5-4	TRBJ2-1	few	TRBD2	CASSASGSLNNEQFF	TGTGCCAGCAGCGCTAGCGGGAGCCTTAACAATGAGCAGTTCTTC
TRBV9	TRBJ2-1	NA	TRBD1	CASSVRDRGAKRSYNEQFF	TGTGCCAGCAGCGTACGGGACAGGGGAGCCAAAAGGTCCTACAATGAGCAGTTCTTC
TRBV10-3	TRBJ1-2	NA	NA	CAISESGQWRYGYTF	TGTGCCATCAGTGAGTCTGGGCAGTGGCGCTATGGCTACACCTTC
TRBV7-2	TRBJ2-3	NA	TRBD1	CASSPGGQGPDTQYF	TGTGCCAGCAGCCCAGGGGGACAGGGTCCAGATACGCAGTATTTT
TRBV19	TRBJ2-1	NA	NA	CASSTAGRAYNEQFF	TGTGCCAGTAGTACCGCGGGAAGAGCCTACAATGAGCAGTTCTTC
TRBV7-6	TRBJ2-1	NA	NA	CASSPLRSSYNEQFF	TGTGCCAGCAGCCCACTAAGGTCCTCCTACAATGAGCAGTTCTTC
TRBV19	TRBJ1-2	few	NA	CASSREGYGYTF	TGTGCCTCCTCACGAGAAGGCTATGGCTACACCTTC
TRBV29-1	TRBJ2-7	NA	NA	CSVSGQGYEQYF	TGCAGCGTTTCCGGCCAGGGCTACGAGCAGTACTTC
TRBV27	TRBJ1-6	few	NA	CASSPPGSPLHF	TGTGCCAGCAGTCCCCCGGGATCACCCCTCCACTTT
TRBV5-1	TRBJ2-7	NA	TRBD1	CASSFRQGAYEQYF	TGCGCCAGCAGCTTTAGACAGGGGGCCTACGAGCAGTACTTC